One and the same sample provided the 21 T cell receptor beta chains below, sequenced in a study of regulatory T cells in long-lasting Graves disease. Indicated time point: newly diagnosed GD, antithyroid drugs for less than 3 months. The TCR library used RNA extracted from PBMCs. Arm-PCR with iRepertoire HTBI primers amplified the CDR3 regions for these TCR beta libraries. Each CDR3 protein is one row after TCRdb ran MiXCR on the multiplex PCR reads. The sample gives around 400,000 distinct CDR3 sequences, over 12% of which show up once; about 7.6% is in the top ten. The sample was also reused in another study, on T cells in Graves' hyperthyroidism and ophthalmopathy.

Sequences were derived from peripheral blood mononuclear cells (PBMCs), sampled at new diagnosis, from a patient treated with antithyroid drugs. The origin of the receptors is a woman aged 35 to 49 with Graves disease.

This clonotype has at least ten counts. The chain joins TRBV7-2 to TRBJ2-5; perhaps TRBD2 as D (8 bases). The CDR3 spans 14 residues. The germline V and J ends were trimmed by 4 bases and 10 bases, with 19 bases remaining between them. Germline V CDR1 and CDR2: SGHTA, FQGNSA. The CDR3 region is CASSSLAAQGGQYF. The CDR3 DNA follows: TGTGCCAGCAGCTCACTAGCGGCCCAGGGGGGCCAGTACTTC.

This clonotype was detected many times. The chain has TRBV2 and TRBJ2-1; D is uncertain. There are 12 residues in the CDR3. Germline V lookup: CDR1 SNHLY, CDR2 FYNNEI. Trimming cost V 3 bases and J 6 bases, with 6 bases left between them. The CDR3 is CASSDRLNEQFF. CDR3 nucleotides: TGTGCCAGCAGTGACAGGCTCAATGAGCAGTTCTTC. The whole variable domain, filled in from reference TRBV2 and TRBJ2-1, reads EPEVTQTPSHQVTQMGQEVILRCVPISNHLYFYWYRQILGQKVEFLVSFYNNEISEKSEIFDDQFSVERPDGSNFTLKIRSTKLEDSAMYFCASSDRLNEQFFGPGTRLTVL.

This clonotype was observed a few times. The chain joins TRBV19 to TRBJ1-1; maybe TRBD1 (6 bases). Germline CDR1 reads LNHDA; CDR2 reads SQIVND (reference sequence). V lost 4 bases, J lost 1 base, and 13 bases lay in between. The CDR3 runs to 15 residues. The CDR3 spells CASSNHWTANTEAFF. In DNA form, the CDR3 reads TGTGCCAGTAGTAATCACTGGACAGCGAACACTGAAGCTTTCTTT.

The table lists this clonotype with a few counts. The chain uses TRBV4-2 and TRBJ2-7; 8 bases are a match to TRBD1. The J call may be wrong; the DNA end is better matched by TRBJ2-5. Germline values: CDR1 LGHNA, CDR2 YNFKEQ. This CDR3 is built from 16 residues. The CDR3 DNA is TGTGCCAGCAGCCAGGACCCCGGGACAGGAAAAGAGACCCAGTACTTC. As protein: CASSQDPGTGKETQYF.

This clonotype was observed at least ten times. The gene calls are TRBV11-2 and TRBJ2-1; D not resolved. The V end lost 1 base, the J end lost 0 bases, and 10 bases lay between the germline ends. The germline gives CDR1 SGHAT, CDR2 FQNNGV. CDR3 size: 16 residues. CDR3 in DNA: TGTGCCAGCAGCTTAGCGGGCCCACCCTCCTACAATGAGCAGTTCTTC. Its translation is CASSLAGPPSYNEQFF.

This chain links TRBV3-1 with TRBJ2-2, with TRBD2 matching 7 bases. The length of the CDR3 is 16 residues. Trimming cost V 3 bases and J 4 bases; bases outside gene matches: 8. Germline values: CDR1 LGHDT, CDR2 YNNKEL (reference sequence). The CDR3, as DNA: TGTGCCAGCAGCCAGCTTGGGGAGGGTACCACCGGGGAGCTGTTTTTT. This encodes CASSQLGEGTTGELFF.

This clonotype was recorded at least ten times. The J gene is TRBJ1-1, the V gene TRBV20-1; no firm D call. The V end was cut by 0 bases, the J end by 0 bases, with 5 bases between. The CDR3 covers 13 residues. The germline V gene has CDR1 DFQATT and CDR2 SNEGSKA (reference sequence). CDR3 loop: CSAREHLNTEAFF. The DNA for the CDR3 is TGCAGTGCTAGAGAGCATCTGAACACTGAAGCTTTCTTT.

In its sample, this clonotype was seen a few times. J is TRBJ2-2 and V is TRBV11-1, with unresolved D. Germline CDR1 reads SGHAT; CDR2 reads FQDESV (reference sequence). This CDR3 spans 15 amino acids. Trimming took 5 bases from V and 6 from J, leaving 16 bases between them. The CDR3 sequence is CASSQNNLMAGELFF. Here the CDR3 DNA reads TGTGCCAGCAGCCAAAATAATCTGATGGCCGGGGAGCTGTTTTTT.

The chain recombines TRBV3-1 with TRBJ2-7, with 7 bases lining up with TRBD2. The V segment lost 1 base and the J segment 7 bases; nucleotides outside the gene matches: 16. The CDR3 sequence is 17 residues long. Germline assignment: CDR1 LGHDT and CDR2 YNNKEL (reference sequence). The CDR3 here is CASSQGQTRTSVFEQYF. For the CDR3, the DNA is TGTGCCAGCAGCCAAGGTCAAACTCGCACTAGCGTTTTTGAGCAGTACTTC.

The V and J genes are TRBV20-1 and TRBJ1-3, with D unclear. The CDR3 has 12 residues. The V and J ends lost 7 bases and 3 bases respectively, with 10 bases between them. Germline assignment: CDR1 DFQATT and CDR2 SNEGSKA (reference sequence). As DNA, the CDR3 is TGCAGTGTCACGAACGATGGAAACACCATATATTTT. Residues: CSVTNDGNTIYF.

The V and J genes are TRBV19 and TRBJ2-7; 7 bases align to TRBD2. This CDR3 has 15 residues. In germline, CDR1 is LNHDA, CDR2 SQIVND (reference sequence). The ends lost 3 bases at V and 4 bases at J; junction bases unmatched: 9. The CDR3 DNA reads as TGTGCCAGTAGTATGTTGCCGGGAGGAGGGTACGAGCAGTACTTC. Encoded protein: CASSMLPGGGYEQYF.

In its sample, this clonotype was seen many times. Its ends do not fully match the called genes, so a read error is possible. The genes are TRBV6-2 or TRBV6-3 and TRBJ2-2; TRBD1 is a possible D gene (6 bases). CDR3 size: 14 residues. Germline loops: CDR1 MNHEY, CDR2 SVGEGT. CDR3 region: CASSYSGDTGELFF. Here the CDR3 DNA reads TGTGCCAGCAGCTACTCAGGGGACACCGGGGAGCTGTTTTTT.

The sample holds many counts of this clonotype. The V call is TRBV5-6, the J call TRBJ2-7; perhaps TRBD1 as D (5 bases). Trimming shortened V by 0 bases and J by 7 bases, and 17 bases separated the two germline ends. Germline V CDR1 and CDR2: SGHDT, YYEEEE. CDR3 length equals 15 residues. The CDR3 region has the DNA TGTGCCAGCAGCTTGGTTTGGCAGGGAAGGGGAGAGCAGTACTTC. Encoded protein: CASSLVWQGRGEQYF.

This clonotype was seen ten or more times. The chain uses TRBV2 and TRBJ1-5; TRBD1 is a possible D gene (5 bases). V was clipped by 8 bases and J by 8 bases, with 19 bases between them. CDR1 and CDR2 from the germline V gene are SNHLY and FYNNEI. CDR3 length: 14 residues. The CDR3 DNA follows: TGTGCCAGCCGCCCCGGGACGGGCCATGAGCCCCAGCATTTT. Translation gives CASRPGTGHEPQHF. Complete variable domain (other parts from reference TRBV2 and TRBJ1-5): EPEVTQTPSHQVTQMGQEVILRCVPISNHLYFYWYRQILGQKVEFLVSFYNNEISEKSEIFDDQFSVERPDGSNFTLKIRSTKLEDSAMYFCASRPGTGHEPQHFGDGTRLSIL.

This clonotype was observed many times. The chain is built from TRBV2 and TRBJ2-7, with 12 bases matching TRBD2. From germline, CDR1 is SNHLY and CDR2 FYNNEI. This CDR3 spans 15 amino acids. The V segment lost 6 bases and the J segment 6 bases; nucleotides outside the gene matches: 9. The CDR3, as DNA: TGTGCCAGCAGGGAGGGACTAGCGGGTAAGCCCGAGCAGTACTTC. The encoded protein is CASREGLAGKPEQYF.

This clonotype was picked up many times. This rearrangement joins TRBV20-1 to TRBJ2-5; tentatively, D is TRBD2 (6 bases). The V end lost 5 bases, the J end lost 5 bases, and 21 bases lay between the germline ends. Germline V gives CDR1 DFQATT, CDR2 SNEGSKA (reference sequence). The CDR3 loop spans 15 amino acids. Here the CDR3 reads CSARVGSEGGETQYF. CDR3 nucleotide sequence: TGCAGTGCTCGAGTGGGGAGCGAGGGAGGCGAGACCCAGTACTTC.

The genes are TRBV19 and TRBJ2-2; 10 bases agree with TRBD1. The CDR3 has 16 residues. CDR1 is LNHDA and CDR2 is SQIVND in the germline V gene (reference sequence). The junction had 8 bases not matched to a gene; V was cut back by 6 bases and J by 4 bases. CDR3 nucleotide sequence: TGTGCCAGTAGACCCCAGGACAGGGGGGGCACCGGGGAGCTGTTTTTT. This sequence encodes CASRPQDRGGTGELFF.

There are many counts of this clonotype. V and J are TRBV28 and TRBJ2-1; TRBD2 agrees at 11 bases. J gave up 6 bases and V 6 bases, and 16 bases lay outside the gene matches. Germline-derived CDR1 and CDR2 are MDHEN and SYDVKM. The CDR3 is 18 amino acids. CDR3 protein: CASSPALELAGVGNEQFF. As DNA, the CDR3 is TGTGCCAGCAGCCCAGCCCTGGAACTAGCGGGAGTCGGCAATGAGCAGTTCTTC.

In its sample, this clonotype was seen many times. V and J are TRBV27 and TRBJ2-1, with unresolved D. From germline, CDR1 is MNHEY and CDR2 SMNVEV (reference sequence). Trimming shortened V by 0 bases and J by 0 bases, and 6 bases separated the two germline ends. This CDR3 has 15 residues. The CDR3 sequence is CASSLSFSSYNEQFF. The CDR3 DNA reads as TGTGCCAGCAGTTTATCGTTTAGCTCCTACAATGAGCAGTTCTTC.

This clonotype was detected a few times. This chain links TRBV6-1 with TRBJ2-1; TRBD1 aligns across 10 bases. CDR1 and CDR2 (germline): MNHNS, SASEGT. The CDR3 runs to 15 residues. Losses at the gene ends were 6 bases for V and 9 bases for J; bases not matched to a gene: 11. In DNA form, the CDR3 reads TGTGCCAGCAGACAAACGGGACAGGGGATTACTGAGCAGTTCTTC. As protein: CASRQTGQGITEQFF.

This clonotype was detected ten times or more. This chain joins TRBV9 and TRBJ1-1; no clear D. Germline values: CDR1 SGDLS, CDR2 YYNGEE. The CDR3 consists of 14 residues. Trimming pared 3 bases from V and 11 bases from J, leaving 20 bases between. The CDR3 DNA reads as TGTGCCAGCAGCGCCTCGACGGGCGGGTTTGGCGCTTTCTTT. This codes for CASSASTGGFGAFF. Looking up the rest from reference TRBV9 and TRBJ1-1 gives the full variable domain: DSGVTQTPKHLITATGQRVTLRCSPRSGDLSVYWYQQSLDQGLQFLIQYYNGEERAKGNILERFSAQQFPDLHSELNLSSLELGDSALYFCASSASTGGFGAFFGQGTRLTVV.